The rows below give T cell receptor beta chains drawn from one sample of a study of blood T cell repertoires in COVID-19. Sequencing was performed with immunoSEQ multiplex PCR; in TCRdb, only in-frame clones are kept and a portion is missing. In the table there are about 210,000 clones, over 75% of which are singletons. Material for sequencing was PBMCs or T cells enriched from blood (not recorded which). The origin of the receptors is a man in his forties who had recovered from COVID-19. Both conserved end residues are part of each CDR3.

>11|TRBV20-1|TRBJ2-1
CSAPGYNEQFF
>13|TRBV19|TRBJ2-2
CASSIAPGGELFF
>17|TRBV11-2|TRBJ1-2
CASSHTTESAPRYGYTF
>13|TRBV9|TRBJ1-2
CASSALGPYGYTF
>15|TRBV6-5|TRBJ2-7
CASSYGQGLIYEQYF
>14|TRBV18|TRBJ1-6
CASSPGGDGTPLHF
>13|TRBV18|TRBJ1-3
CASSPSTGNTIYF
>13|TRBV6-5|TRBJ1-2
CASSLGTGYGYTF
>16|TRBV4-2|TRBJ2-2
CASSQEIAGETGELFF
>16|TRBV4-1|TRBJ1-6
CASSQDSGTANSPLHF
>16|TRBV14|TRBJ2-3
CASSHNQGQGTDTQYF
>15|TRBV5-4|TRBJ1-2
CASSYGSPESYGYTF
>14|TRBV2|TRBJ1-4
CASSGGLGIEKLFF
>16|TRBV10-1|TRBJ2-3
CASSGPSGRAADTQYF
>12|TRBV29-1|TRBJ2-1
CSVERSNNEQFF
>16|TRBV30|TRBJ2-5
CAWSTRTSGYQETQYF
>15|TRBV28|TRBJ1-2
CASTPQGRGNYGYTF
>16|TRBV11-2|TRBJ1-2
CASSATPGTVNYGYTF
>12|TRBV7-9|TRBJ2-7
CASSQVAYEQYF
>12|TRBV5-1|TRBJ1-1
CASTEDRGTAFF
>15|TRBV5-1|TRBJ2-7
CASSWTGHGSYEQYF
>14|TRBV4-1|TRBJ1-1
CASSSYRVHTEAFF
>12|TRBV12-3/TRBV12-4|TRBJ2-7
CASRGMRDRSYF
>15|TRBV19|TRBJ1-6
CASSSDRGTGSPLHF
>17|TRBV7-8|TRBJ1-3
CASSFRDRGLTGNTIYF
>15|TRBV9|TRBJ2-1
CASSVTSGRGYEQFF
>14|TRBV15|TRBJ1-2
CATSRDNRNYGYTF
>15|TRBV5-6|TRBJ2-7
CASSILSGGAYEQYF
>15|TRBV2|TRBJ2-1
CASPRREGTYNEQFF
>15|TRBV18|TRBJ1-1
CASSPRFMTDTEAFF
>16|TRBV6-1|TRBJ1-2
CASSDDPGGAPYGYTF
>13|TRBV18|TRBJ2-5
CASSPGGGETQYF
>15|TRBV29-1|TRBJ2-7
CSALGASSGSGEQYF
>12|TRBV6-5|TRBJ2-3
CASSRLEDTQYF
>13|TRBV2|TRBJ1-6
CASRGGGNSPLHF